Listed here are 5 T cell receptor beta chains from one sample, sequenced in a study of CD8 T cells in Susac syndrome. It was with random hexamers that roughly 0.45 to 1 ug RNA was reverse transcribed. One entry per CDR3 protein results from TCRdb running MiXCR on the immunoSEQ multiplex PCR reads. The sample includes roughly 75,000 distinct CDR3 sequences, 85% to 95% seen only once; the top ten take over 0.12%. What was sequenced was CD4+ T cells from PBMCs. These receptor sequences come from a human donor with Susac syndrome.

This clonotype appeared a single time. The junction does not match germline at one end; this may be a read error. The rearrangement uses TRBV7-6 and TRBJ1-6, with a possible D match to TRBD1 (5 bases). The CDR3 totals 12 residues. Germline CDR1 and CDR2: SGHVS and FNYEAQ. The CDR3 protein is CASSPPGGTRTF. The CDR3 DNA is TGTGCCAGCAGCCCCCCCGGGGGAACCCGCACTTTT.

This clonotype occurred once. The gene calls are TRBV6-2 or TRBV6-3 and TRBJ1-5, with 10 bases lining up with TRBD1. J was trimmed by 3 bases and V by 0 bases; bases with no gene match: 5. Germline assignment: CDR1 MNHEY and CDR2 SVGEGT. This CDR3 has 17 amino acids. CDR3 DNA sequence: TGTGCCAGCAGTTACTCGTTGGACAGGGGGGCCAATCAGCCCCAGCATTTT. Its translation is CASSYSLDRGANQPQHF.

The chain joins TRBV3-1 to TRBJ2-1, with 8 positions matching TRBD1. The V gene end was trimmed by 4 bases and the J gene end by 8 bases; junction bases not matched to a gene: 1. Looked up from germline, CDR1 is LGHDT and CDR2 is YNNKEL (reference sequence). The CDR3 totals 12 residues. CDR3 residues: CASSPTGDEQFF. CDR3 nucleotides: TGTGCCAGCAGCCCGACAGGGGATGAGCAGTTCTTC.

The V call is TRBV2, the J call TRBJ2-1; D might be TRBD2 (5 bases). The CDR3 has 13 amino acids. The germline CDR1 and CDR2 sequences are SNHLY and FYNNEI. Deletions cut 3 bases from V and 6 bases from J, with 9 bases between. In DNA, the CDR3 is TGTGCCAGCAGTGAGCTAGAGGGCAATGAGCAGTTCTTC. Translated, it gives CASSELEGNEQFF.

This chain links TRBV5-1 with TRBJ1-1; TRBD1 is a possible D gene (5 bases). The CDR3 is made up of 15 amino acids. Deletions cut 4 bases from V and 3 bases from J, with 16 bases between. Looked up from germline, CDR1 is SGHRS and CDR2 is YFSETQ. The CDR3 region is CASSASTGGDTEAFF. CDR3 in DNA: TGCGCCAGCAGCGCATCAACCGGGGGGGACACTGAAGCTTTCTTT.